The 7 T cell receptor beta chains in this list originate from one sample, sequenced in a study of Graves' ophthalmopathy and Graves' hyperthyroidism. Transcripts of RNA were the source for amplifying TCR beta CDR3 regions. First-round RT-PCR with HTBI primers preceded a second-round multiplex PCR. From the multiplex PCR reads, TCRdb called clonotypes with MiXCR, one entry per CDR3 protein. The repertoire consists of 650,000 to 900,000 distinct CDR3 sequences, with approximately 40% occurring once and the leading ten covering approximately 43%. Sequencing was carried out using peripheral blood. These receptors originate from an adult man with Graves' ophthalmopathy.

V is TRBV9 and J is TRBJ2-3; D may be TRBD2 (6 bases). Trimming stripped 6 bases from V and 6 bases from J, with 23 bases between. Germline assignment: CDR1 SGDLS and CDR2 YYNGEE. This CDR3 is built from 16 residues. The CDR3 sequence: CASTVRPGAARDTQYF. Written as DNA, the CDR3 is TGTGCCAGCACCGTGCGACCGGGAGCGGCGAGGGATACGCAGTATTTT.

The rearrangement links TRBV19 to TRBJ2-7; TRBD1 matches at 8 bases. The CDR3 sequence is 15 residues long. Per germline, CDR1 LNHDA and CDR2 SQIVND (reference sequence). With 3 bases clipped from V and 5 bases from J, the junction kept 9 bases outside the gene matches. Here the CDR3 DNA reads TGTGCCAGTAGTATCTCAGGACAGGGCTTCGACGAGCAGTACTTC. Translation: CASSISGQGFDEQYF.

This clonotype has a count of ten or more. This chain joins TRBV12-3 or TRBV12-4 and TRBJ1-1; TRBD1 is a possible D gene (6 bases). Between the trimmed V and J ends, which lost 4 bases and 0 bases, there was a span of 9 bases. The CDR3 covers 14 residues. CDR3 sequence: CASSSYRVNTEAFF. Here the CDR3 DNA reads TGTGCCAGCAGTTCCTACAGGGTGAACACTGAAGCTTTCTTT.

This clonotype was counted only a few times. This rearrangement joins TRBV12-3 or TRBV12-4 to TRBJ1-1, with TRBD1 as a possible D gene (5 bases). This CDR3 region has 13 residues. Deletions cut 6 bases from V and 0 bases from J, with 8 bases between. CDR3 loop: CASRGVVNTEAFF. The DNA for the CDR3 is TGTGCCAGCAGGGGGGTCGTGAACACTGAAGCTTTCTTT.

A remark on this clonotype: This clone may be a read error of a much larger clone one base away. The V gene is TRBV7-2, the J gene TRBJ1-1, with a weak D call TRBD1 (5 bases). Trimming cost V 5 bases and J 6 bases, with 16 bases left between them. CDR1 is SGHTA and CDR2 is FQGNSA in the germline V gene. CDR3 length: 14 residues. The CDR3 DNA reads TGTGCCAGCAGCGCACGCCGGACAAGCGCTGAAGCTTTCTTT. Encoded protein: CASSARRTSAEAFF.

This clonotype was counted many times. The chain combines TRBV10-2 with TRBJ2-2, with 8 positions matching TRBD2. The J segment lost 3 bases and the V segment lost 3 bases, leaving 12 bases of the junction unmatched. CDR3 length equals 18 residues. Germline V lookup: CDR1 WSHSY, CDR2 SAAADI. In DNA, the CDR3 is TGCGCCAGCAGTGAAGGGAGACCCGGGAGGGTGGACACCGGGGAGCTGTTTTTT. Protein: CASSEGRPGRVDTGELFF.

This chain connects TRBV20-1 to TRBJ2-7; 8 nucleotides line up with TRBD2. Germline V gives CDR1 DFQATT, CDR2 SNEGSKA (reference sequence). J gave up 3 bases and V 6 bases, and 4 bases lay outside the gene matches. The CDR3 loop spans 12 amino acids. The CDR3 region is CSARAGVYEQYF. CDR3 bases: TGCAGTGCCCGAGCGGGAGTCTACGAGCAGTACTTC.